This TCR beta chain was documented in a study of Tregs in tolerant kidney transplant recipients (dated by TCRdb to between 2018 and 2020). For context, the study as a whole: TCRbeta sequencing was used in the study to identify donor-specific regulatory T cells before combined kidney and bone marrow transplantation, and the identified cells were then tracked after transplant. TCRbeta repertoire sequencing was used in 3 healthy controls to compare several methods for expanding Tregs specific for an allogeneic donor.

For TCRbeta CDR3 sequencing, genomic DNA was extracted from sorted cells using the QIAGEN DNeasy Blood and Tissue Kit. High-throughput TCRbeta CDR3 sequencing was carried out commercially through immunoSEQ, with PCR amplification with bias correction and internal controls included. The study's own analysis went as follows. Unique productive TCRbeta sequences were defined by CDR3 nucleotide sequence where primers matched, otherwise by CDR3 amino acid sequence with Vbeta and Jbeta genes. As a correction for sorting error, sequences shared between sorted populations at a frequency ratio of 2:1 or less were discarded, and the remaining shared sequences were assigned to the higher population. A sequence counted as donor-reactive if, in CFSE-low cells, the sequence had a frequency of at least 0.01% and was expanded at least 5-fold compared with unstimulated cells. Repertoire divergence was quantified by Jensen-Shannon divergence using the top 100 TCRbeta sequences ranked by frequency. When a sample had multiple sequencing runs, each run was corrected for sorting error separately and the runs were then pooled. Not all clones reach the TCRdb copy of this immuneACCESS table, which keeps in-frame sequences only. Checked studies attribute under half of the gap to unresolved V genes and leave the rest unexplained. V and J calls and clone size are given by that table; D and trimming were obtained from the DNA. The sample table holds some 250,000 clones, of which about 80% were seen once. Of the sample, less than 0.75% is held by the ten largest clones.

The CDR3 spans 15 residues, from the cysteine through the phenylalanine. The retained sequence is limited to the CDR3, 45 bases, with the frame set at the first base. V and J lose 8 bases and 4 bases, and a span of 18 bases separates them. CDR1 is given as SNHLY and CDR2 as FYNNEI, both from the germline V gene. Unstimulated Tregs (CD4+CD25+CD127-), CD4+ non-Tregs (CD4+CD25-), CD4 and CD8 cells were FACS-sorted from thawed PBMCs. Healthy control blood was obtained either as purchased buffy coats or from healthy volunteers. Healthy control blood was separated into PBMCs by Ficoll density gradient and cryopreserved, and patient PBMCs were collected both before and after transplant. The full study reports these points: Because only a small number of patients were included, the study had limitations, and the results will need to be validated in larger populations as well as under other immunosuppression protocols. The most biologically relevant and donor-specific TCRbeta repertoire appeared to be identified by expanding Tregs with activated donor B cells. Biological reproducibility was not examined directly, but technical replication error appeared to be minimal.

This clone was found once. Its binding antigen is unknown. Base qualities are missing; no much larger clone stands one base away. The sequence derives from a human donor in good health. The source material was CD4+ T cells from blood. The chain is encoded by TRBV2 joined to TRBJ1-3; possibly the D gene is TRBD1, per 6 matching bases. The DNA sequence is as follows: TGTGCCAGCGCCCCGGGGGGGCTAGCAGGAAACACCATATATTTT. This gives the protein CASAPGGLAGNTIYF.